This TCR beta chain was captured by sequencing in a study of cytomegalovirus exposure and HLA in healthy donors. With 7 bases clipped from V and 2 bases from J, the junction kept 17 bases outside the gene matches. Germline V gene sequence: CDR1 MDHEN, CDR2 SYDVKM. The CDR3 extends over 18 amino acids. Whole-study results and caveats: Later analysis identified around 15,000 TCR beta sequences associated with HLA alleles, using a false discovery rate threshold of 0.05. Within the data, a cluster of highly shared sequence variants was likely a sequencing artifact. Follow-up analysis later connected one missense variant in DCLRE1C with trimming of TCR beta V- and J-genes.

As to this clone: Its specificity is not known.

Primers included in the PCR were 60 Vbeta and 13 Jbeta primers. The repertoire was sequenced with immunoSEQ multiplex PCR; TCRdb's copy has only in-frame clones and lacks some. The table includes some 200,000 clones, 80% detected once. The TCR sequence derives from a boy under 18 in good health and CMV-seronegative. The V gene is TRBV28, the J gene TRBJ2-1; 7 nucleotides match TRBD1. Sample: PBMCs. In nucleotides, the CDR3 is TGTGCCAGCACAGGGGATGACAGGGCCCGGGCGACCTACAATGAGCAGTTCTTC. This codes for CASTGDDRARATYNEQFF. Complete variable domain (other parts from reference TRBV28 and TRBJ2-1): DVKVTQSSRYLVKRTGEKVFLECVQDMDHENMFWYRQDPGLGLRLIYFSYDVKMKEKGDIPEGYSVSREKKERFSLILESASTNQTSMYLCASTGDDRARATYNEQFFGPGTRLTVL.